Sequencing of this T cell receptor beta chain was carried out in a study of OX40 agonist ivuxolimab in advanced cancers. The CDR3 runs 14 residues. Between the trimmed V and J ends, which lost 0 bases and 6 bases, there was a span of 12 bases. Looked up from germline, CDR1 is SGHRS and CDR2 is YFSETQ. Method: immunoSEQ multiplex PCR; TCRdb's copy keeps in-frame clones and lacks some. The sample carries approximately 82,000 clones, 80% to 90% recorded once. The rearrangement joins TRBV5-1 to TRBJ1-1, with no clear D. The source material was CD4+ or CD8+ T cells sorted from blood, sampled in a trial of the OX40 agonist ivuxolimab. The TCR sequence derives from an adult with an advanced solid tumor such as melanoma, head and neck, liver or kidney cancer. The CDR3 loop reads CASSLGQPRAEAFF. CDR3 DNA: TGCGCCAGCAGCTTGGGCCAGCCAAGGGCTGAAGCTTTCTTT.